The 18 T cell receptor beta chains reported below all come from one sample, sequenced in a study of cytomegalovirus exposure and HLA in healthy donors. The PCR contained 60 Vbeta and 13 Jbeta primers. Produced via immunoSEQ multiplex PCR; TCRdb's table is partial and in-frame only. The sample has 100,000 or so clones, around 72% seen once. The sample consisted of PBMCs. These receptors all come from a male donor in good health and CMV-seropositive.

This clone showed up just a few times. The chain links TRBV5-4 to TRBJ1-1; TRBD1 is a possible D gene (6 bases). This CDR3 has 14 amino acids. V lost 4 bases, J lost 0 bases, and 10 bases lay in between. Germline-derived CDR1 and CDR2 are SGHNT and YYREEE (reference sequence). In DNA, the CDR3 is TGTGCCAGCAGCAAAGGGGGAATGAACACTGAAGCTTTCTTT. It specifies CASSKGGMNTEAFF.

V and J are TRBV19 and TRBJ2-7; 8 bases line up with TRBD1. The CDR3 is 15 residues long. V dropped 0 bases and J dropped 3; count of bases not matched to a gene: 4. Germline V gene lookup returns CDR1 LNHDA and CDR2 SQIVND (reference sequence). As DNA, the CDR3 is TGTGCCAGTAGTATAGATCAAGGGACAGGCTACGAGCAGTACTTC. As protein: CASSIDQGTGYEQYF.

The chain couples TRBV5-4 to TRBJ1-1, with a possible D match to TRBD1 (6 bases). V lost 3 bases to trimming and J lost 4 bases, with 19 bases between them. Germline CDR1 reads SGHNT; CDR2 reads YYREEE (reference sequence). The CDR3 length is 16 residues. CDR3 in DNA: TGTGCCAGCAGCTCGGAAATACAGGGCTGGGGCACTGAAGCTTTCTTT. The encoded protein is CASSSEIQGWGTEAFF.

The genes are TRBV7-2 and TRBJ1-1, with D unresolved. The CDR3 has 14 residues. V gave up 2 bases and J gave up 1 base, with 8 bases separating them. Per the germline V gene, CDR1 is SGHTA and CDR2 is FQGNSA. The CDR3 loop reads CASSLWARNTEAFF. As DNA, the CDR3 is TGTGCCAGCAGCTTATGGGCCCGGAACACTGAAGCTTTCTTT.

The chain has TRBV4-1 and TRBJ1-5; 10 bases match TRBD1. The CDR3 runs to 14 residues. J was trimmed by 6 bases and V by 4 bases; bases with no gene match: 3. Germline lookup yields CDR1 MGHRA and CDR2 YSYEKL. CDR3 sequence (DNA): TGCGCCAGCAGCCGACAGGGGGCGGGTCAGCCCCAGCATTTT. Its protein product is CASSRQGAGQPQHF.

The chain has TRBV10-3 and TRBJ2-3; TRBD1 agrees at 9 bases. In germline, CDR1 is ENHRY, CDR2 SYGVKD. The CDR3 spans 14 residues. The junction had 8 bases not matched to a gene; V was cut back by 11 bases and J by 2 bases. In nucleotides, the CDR3 is TGTGCCGCCCGGGACAGGGCGGCCACAGATACGCAGTATTTT. Translation: CAARDRAATDTQYF.

In this sample, this clone turned up a few times. The J gene is TRBJ1-4, the V gene TRBV4-3; TRBD1 is a possible D gene (5 bases). CDR1 LGHNA and CDR2 YSLEER come from the germline V gene. There are 15 residues in the CDR3. Deletions cut 0 bases from V and 7 bases from J, with 12 bases between. CDR3 in amino acids: CASSQDGRVGEKLFF. The CDR3 nucleotides are TGCGCCAGCAGCCAAGATGGCAGGGTGGGTGAAAAACTGTTTTTT.

The rearrangement joins TRBV19 to TRBJ1-1, with TRBD1 matching over 9 bases. Germline V gene data show CDR1 as LNHDA and CDR2 as SQIVND (reference sequence). This CDR3 comprises 15 residues. V lost 2 bases to trimming and J lost 9 bases; unmatched junction nucleotides: 10. CDR3 residues: CASSISADRGGKAFF. The DNA of the CDR3 is TGTGCCAGTAGTATATCGGCGGACAGGGGAGGTAAAGCTTTCTTT.

This sequence joins TRBV30 and TRBJ2-7, with 7 bases fitting TRBD1. Germline trimming cut 4 bases from V and 4 bases from J; bases unmatched to any gene: 1. The germline V gene encodes CDR1 GTSNPN and CDR2 SVGIG (reference sequence). The CDR3 is 11 residues long. The CDR3 loop is CAWKGQYEQYF. Here the CDR3 DNA reads TGTGCCTGGAAGGGACAGTACGAGCAGTACTTC.

The CDR3 nucleotides read TGCAGCGTTGACTGGGGCTTGTCCACAGATACGCAGTATTTT. Translating it yields CSVDWGLSTDTQYF. The V and J genes are TRBV29-1 and TRBJ2-3; tentatively, D is TRBD1 (5 bases). The CDR3 extends over 14 amino acids. Germline V gene sequence: CDR1 SQVTM, CDR2 ANQGSEA. The V end was cut by 3 bases, the J end by 2 bases, with 12 bases between.

V gene TRBV9 combines with J gene TRBJ2-3; 9 bases map to TRBD1. V trimming: 4 bases; J trimming: 3 bases; junction bases outside the gene matches: 9. This CDR3 is 16 amino acids long. CDR1 is SGDLS, CDR2 YYNGEE, per germline. CDR3 sequence: CASSPSDRGGTDTQYF. In DNA form, the CDR3 reads TGTGCCAGCAGCCCGTCGGACAGGGGAGGGACAGATACGCAGTATTTT.

CDR3 residues: CASSRDRLQPQHF. The CDR3 nucleotides read TGTGCCAGTAGTCGGGACAGGCTTCAGCCCCAGCATTTT. The chain couples TRBV19 to TRBJ1-5; 8 nucleotides align to TRBD1. Trimming cost V 5 bases and J 6 bases; bases outside gene matches: 3. The CDR3 is made up of 13 amino acids. Looked up from germline, CDR1 is LNHDA and CDR2 is SQIVND (reference sequence).

This chain joins TRBV5-4 and TRBJ2-2; possibly TRBD2 for D (5 bases). Germline V gene data show CDR1 as SGHNT and CDR2 as YYREEE (reference sequence). Deletions cut 7 bases from V and 1 base from J, with 8 bases between. This CDR3 region has 13 residues. The CDR3 region is CASAGGNTGELFF. The CDR3 nucleotides read TGTGCCAGCGCTGGAGGGAACACCGGGGAGCTGTTTTTT.

This clone was counted only a few times. V usage is TRBV10-2 and J usage is TRBJ2-3; 9 bases agree with TRBD2. The germline CDR1 and CDR2 sequences are WSHSY and SAAADI. The length of the CDR3 is 13 residues. The junction had 6 bases not matched to a gene; V was cut back by 8 bases and J by 6 bases. The CDR3 region is CASRSGGPDTQYF. CDR3 DNA: TGCGCCAGCCGGAGCGGGGGGCCCGATACGCAGTATTTT.

The rearrangement uses TRBV6-6 and TRBJ2-5; 10 bases are a match to TRBD2. Losses at the gene ends were 6 bases for V and 5 bases for J; bases not matched to a gene: 6. Germline V CDR1 and CDR2: MNHNY, SVGAGI (reference sequence). The CDR3 totals 14 residues. The CDR3 DNA sequence: TGTGCCAGCAGCGTAGCGGGGGGATCCGAGACCCAGTACTTC. Translation: CASSVAGGSETQYF.

This clone was counted a few times. This chain uses TRBV19 with TRBJ1-5; the match to TRBD1 covers 7 bases. With V trimmed by 5 bases and J by 0 bases, 13 bases remained unmatched. This CDR3 spans 18 amino acids. The V gene's germline CDR1 is LNHDA and CDR2 SQIVND (reference sequence). The CDR3 region is CASSGPGQLLNSNQPQHF. As DNA, the CDR3 is TGTGCCAGTAGTGGACCGGGACAGCTTCTTAATAGCAATCAGCCCCAGCATTTT.

The chain has TRBV4-2 and TRBJ1-2, with D maybe TRBD1 (6 bases). Looked up from germline, CDR1 is LGHNA and CDR2 is YNFKEQ. CDR3 length: 15 residues. V gave up 0 bases and J gave up 4 bases, with 12 bases separating them. CDR3 residues: CASSQDLTGPYGYTF. The CDR3 bases are TGTGCCAGCAGCCAAGATCTGACAGGACCCTATGGCTACACCTTC.

The chain employs TRBV4-3 and TRBJ2-5; D perhaps matches TRBD1 (5 bases). CDR3 length equals 16 residues. Per the germline V gene, CDR1 is LGHNA and CDR2 is YSLEER. V was cut by 0 bases and J by 4 bases, with 15 bases left in between. The CDR3 DNA reads as TGCGCCAGCAGCCAAGATCGGTTAAGGGGTTCAGAGACCCAGTACTTC. Its translation: CASSQDRLRGSETQYF.